This TCR beta chain was sequenced for a study of blood T cell repertoires in COVID-19. Across the whole study: PBMCs, B-cell-depleted T cells, or T cells provided the cDNA or gDNA that made up the material.

Assay: immunoSEQ multiplex PCR; the TCRdb copy retains only in-frame clones and omits some. Here the sample spans over 100,000 clones, about 89% being singletons. Trimming shortened V by 3 bases and J by 4 bases, and 6 bases separated the two germline ends. Germline V gene lookup returns CDR1 SQVTM and CDR2 ANQGSEA. This CDR3 has 11 residues. The source of this sequence is a human donor with acute or convalescent COVID-19. The donor label of this sample is uncertain. J is TRBJ1-2 and V is TRBV29-1; no clear D. The sample was peripheral blood. The CDR3 spells CSVEGSYGYTF. The CDR3 nucleotides read TGCAGCGTTGAGGGCTCCTATGGCTACACCTTC.